The 25 T cell receptor beta chains below come from one sample, sequenced in a study of T cells in Graves' hyperthyroidism and ophthalmopathy. RNA transcripts provided the source from which TCR beta CDR3 regions were amplified. Researchers ran a first-round RT-PCR on the TCR CDR3 using the HTBI primer set. Via MiXCR, TCRdb re-called the multiplex PCR reads, giving one row per CDR3 protein. The sample has over 400,000 distinct CDR3 sequences; roughly 15% are singletons. Specimen: blood. Receptors were obtained from a man younger than 35 with Graves' ophthalmopathy.

V gene TRBV6-5 combines with J gene TRBJ1-4; a weak D match, TRBD1 (5 bases). V shed 0 bases and J shed 6 bases, with 14 bases lying between them. Per the germline V gene, CDR1 is MNHEY and CDR2 is SVGAGI. The CDR3 totals 16 residues. This CDR3 is CASSYSVWAGYEKLFF. The CDR3 coding sequence is TGTGCCAGCAGTTACTCGGTGTGGGCAGGGTATGAAAAACTGTTTTTT.

This clonotype was recorded many times. The rearrangement uses TRBV6-5 and TRBJ1-2; D ambiguous. The CDR3 spans 14 residues. Germline V gene data show CDR1 as MNHEY and CDR2 as SVGAGI. Trimming pared 0 bases from V and 4 bases from J, leaving 9 bases between. The CDR3 sequence is CASSYSHGLYGYTF. The CDR3 DNA reads as TGTGCCAGCAGTTACTCACACGGCCTCTATGGCTACACCTTC.

This clonotype appeared many times. The chain links TRBV2 to TRBJ2-3; TRBD2 aligns across 10 bases. V lost 9 bases, J lost 6 bases, and 12 bases stayed unmatched. CDR3 size: 15 residues. Germline V CDR1 and CDR2: SNHLY, FYNNEI. The DNA for the CDR3 is TGTGCCAGAAGCAGGGCAGCGGGGGGGATGGATACGCAGTATTTT. Amino acids: CARSRAAGGMDTQYF.

In its sample, this clonotype was seen many times. The chain couples TRBV19 to TRBJ2-1; TRBD2 agrees at 9 bases. The CDR3 runs to 15 residues. V shed 8 bases and J 6 bases; nucleotides not matched to a gene: 11. The germline gives CDR1 LNHDA, CDR2 SQIVND (reference sequence). CDR3 nucleotide sequence: TGTGCCAGTGGCGCGGGAGGGTGGGGACTCAATGAGCAGTTCTTC. This codes for CASGAGGWGLNEQFF.

The chain carries TRBV6-2 or TRBV6-3 and TRBJ1-5; the match to TRBD1 covers 7 bases. Per germline, CDR1 MNHEY and CDR2 SVGEGT. This CDR3 is built from 15 residues. V was clipped by 6 bases and J by 3 bases; unmatched bases: 8. CDR3 DNA sequence: TGTGCCAGCAGGCTTTCTGGGACAGCCAATCAGCCCCAGCATTTT. It codes for CASRLSGTANQPQHF.

The chain has TRBV29-1 and TRBJ1-6; D may be TRBD1 (6 bases). The CDR3 totals 13 residues. Germline V gene data show CDR1 as SQVTM and CDR2 as ANQGSEA. Trimming removed 8 bases from V and 5 bases from J, with 13 bases in between. DNA for the CDR3: TGCAGCATACAGGGAACTAATAATTCACCCCTCCACTTT. Its translation is CSIQGTNNSPLHF.

This clonotype has a count of ten or more. This chain joins TRBV3-1 and TRBJ2-7, with D hard to call. This CDR3 is built from 12 residues. From germline, CDR1 is LGHDT and CDR2 YNNKEL (reference sequence). Trimming shortened V by 2 bases and J by 5 bases, and 7 bases separated the two germline ends. The CDR3: CASSQMGNEQYF. The CDR3 coding sequence is TGTGCCAGCAGCCAAATGGGGAACGAGCAGTACTTC.

This rearrangement joins TRBV4-1 to TRBJ2-7; possibly TRBD1 for D (6 bases). Germline V lookup: CDR1 MGHRA, CDR2 YSYEKL. The CDR3 has 15 residues. Trimming removed 1 base at V and 2 bases at J, with 12 bases between. DNA of the CDR3: TGCGCCAGCAGCCAAGTGGCACAGGGACCCTACGAGCAGTACTTC. This sequence encodes CASSQVAQGPYEQYF.

At least ten counts were recorded for this clonotype. The chain combines TRBV30 with TRBJ1-6; D not resolved. The CDR3 loop spans 13 amino acids. Trimming pared 1 base from V and 7 bases from J, leaving 8 bases between. From germline, CDR1 is GTSNPN and CDR2 SVGIG (reference sequence). The chain's CDR3 is CAWSDQSNSPLHF. In DNA, the CDR3 is TGTGCCTGGAGTGATCAAAGCAATTCACCCCTCCACTTT.

This clonotype was seen ten or more times. This sequence joins TRBV3-1 and TRBJ2-5, with D possibly TRBD2 on 5 matching bases. CDR1 LGHDT and CDR2 YNNKEL come from the germline V gene (reference sequence). This CDR3 contains 16 residues. V lost 1 base to trimming and J lost 5 bases, with 17 bases between them. Here the CDR3 reads CASSQVLGKRTETQYF. The CDR3 DNA sequence: TGTGCCAGCAGCCAAGTTCTGGGGAAGCGGACGGAGACCCAGTACTTC.

This clonotype has a count of ten or more. The J gene is TRBJ2-3, the V gene TRBV7-2, with D tentatively TRBD2 (6 bases). The V gene's germline CDR1 is SGHTA and CDR2 FQGNSA. Deletions cut 1 base from V and 4 bases from J, with 9 bases between. The CDR3 covers 14 residues. CDR3 loop: CASSLGASADTQYF. CDR3 DNA sequence: TGTGCCAGCAGCTTAGGAGCTAGCGCAGATACGCAGTATTTT. The full variable domain, in which reference TRBV7-2 and TRBJ2-3 provide the parts outside the CDR3, is GAGVSQSPSNKVTEKGKDVELRCDPISGHTALYWYRQSLGQGLEFLIYFQGNSAPDKSGLPSDRFSAERTGGSVSTLTIQRTQQEDSAVYLCASSLGASADTQYFGPGTRLTVL.

There are many counts of this clonotype. V is TRBV18 and J is TRBJ2-5, with unresolved D. The CDR3 contains 13 residues. Germline loops: CDR1 KGHSH, CDR2 LQKENI. Trimming left V 2 bases short and J 5 bases short, with 9 bases between. The CDR3 DNA sequence: TGTGCCAGCTCACCAGACCGGCGGGAGACCCAGTACTTC. Translation: CASSPDRRETQYF.

The gene calls are TRBV28 and TRBJ1-2; no clear D gene. V was shortened by 3 bases and J by 5 bases, with 4 bases between the two germline ends. The CDR3 loop spans 11 amino acids. The germline gives CDR1 MDHEN, CDR2 SYDVKM. The CDR3 DNA reads as TGTGCCAGCAGTTTCAATTATGGCTACACCTTC. It specifies CASSFNYGYTF.

Ten or more counts support this clonotype. The CDR3 protein is CASSQEFNEQFF. Here the CDR3 DNA reads TGTGCCAGCAGCCAAGAGTTCAATGAGCAGTTCTTC. The chain couples TRBV3-1 to TRBJ2-1, with D unresolved. There are 12 residues in the CDR3. Trimming stripped 0 bases from V and 6 bases from J, with 3 bases between. CDR1 LGHDT and CDR2 YNNKEL come from the germline V gene (reference sequence).

In its sample, this clonotype was seen a few times. V is TRBV11-2 and J is TRBJ1-3, with D possibly being TRBD1 (5 bases). The V end lost 5 bases, the J end lost 6 bases, and 17 bases lay between the germline ends. Germline V CDR1 and CDR2: SGHAT, FQNNGV. This CDR3 is built from 15 residues. The CDR3 nucleotides are TGTGCCAGCAGCCAAGATATCAGGGTTGCAAACACCATATATTTT. This sequence encodes CASSQDIRVANTIYF.

This clonotype has at least ten counts. This rearrangement joins TRBV28 to TRBJ1-5, with D maybe TRBD1 (6 bases). V lost 6 bases and J 0 bases, leaving 15 bases between the germline ends. Germline V gives CDR1 MDHEN, CDR2 SYDVKM. This CDR3 has 16 amino acids. The CDR3 reads CASRGLGQYSNQPQHF. The DNA of the CDR3 is TGTGCCAGCAGGGGACTTGGACAGTATAGCAATCAGCCCCAGCATTTT.

This clonotype was seen at least ten times. The chain is built from TRBV6-1 and TRBJ2-7, with 10 bases matching TRBD2. V was pared by 7 bases and J by 2 bases, with 5 bases of the junction left unmatched. The germline V gene encodes CDR1 MNHNS and CDR2 SASEGT. CDR3 length: 14 residues. The CDR3 spells CASNRLAGPYEQYF. CDR3 nucleotides: TGTGCCAGCAACAGACTAGCGGGTCCCTACGAGCAGTACTTC.

This clonotype has just a few counts. The gene calls are TRBV27 and TRBJ2-2, with TRBD2 identical over 8 bases. The germline CDR1 and CDR2 sequences are MNHEY and SMNVEV (reference sequence). This CDR3 region has 16 residues. With 2 bases clipped from V and 2 bases from J, the junction kept 4 bases outside the gene matches. In DNA, the CDR3 is TGTGCCAGCAGTTTAACACTAGCGGCCAACACCGGGGAGCTGTTTTTT. Protein: CASSLTLAANTGELFF.

This clonotype appeared a few times. This may stem from a read error, because a much larger clone lies one nucleotide away. The rearrangement uses TRBV11-2 and TRBJ1-2, with D uncertain. The CDR3 contains 14 residues. The V gene lost 1 base and the J gene lost 4 bases, with 10 bases spanning the gap. CDR1 and CDR2 (germline): SGHAT, FQNNGV. The DNA of the CDR3 is TGTGCCAGCAGCTTAGCGGCAGAGGGCTATGGCTACACCTTC. This gives the protein CASSLAAEGYGYTF.

This clonotype has at least ten counts. This chain connects TRBV20-1 to TRBJ2-5; 11 bases fit TRBD2. The CDR3 extends over 14 amino acids. Looked up from germline, CDR1 is DFQATT and CDR2 is SNEGSKA (reference sequence). The V gene end was trimmed by 6 bases and the J gene end by 2 bases; junction bases not matched to a gene: 5. In DNA form, the CDR3 reads TGCAGTGCCAGTAGCGGGGGGGTTCAAGAGACCCAGTACTTC. It encodes CSASSGGVQETQYF.

This clonotype has ten or more counts. V gene TRBV12-3 or TRBV12-4 combines with J gene TRBJ1-2; 10 bases match TRBD1. CDR3 size: 15 residues. V was clipped by 5 bases and J by 6 bases; unmatched bases: 9. The CDR3 loop reads CASSLPPGQGNGYTF. The CDR3 DNA sequence: TGTGCCAGCAGTCTACCCCCGGGACAGGGGAATGGCTACACCTTC.

This clonotype was detected ten times or more. The J gene is TRBJ1-5, the V gene TRBV7-8; D gene uncertain. In germline, CDR1 is SGHVS, CDR2 FQNEAQ. V dropped 5 bases and J dropped 0 bases, with 23 bases sitting between them. The CDR3 consists of 19 residues. The DNA for the CDR3 is TGTGCCAGCAGCCCCCGTGTTTCTCTCGGTAGCAATAGCAATCAGCCCCAGCATTTT. Encoded protein: CASSPRVSLGSNSNQPQHF.

The chain links TRBV10-2 to TRBJ2-3; maybe TRBD1 (6 bases). The CDR3 runs 15 residues. Deletions cut 2 bases from V and 2 bases from J, with 11 bases between. The germline V gene has CDR1 WSHSY and CDR2 SAAADI. The CDR3 DNA reads as TGCGCCAGCAGTGAGAGGTGGGGGCTCACAGATACGCAGTATTTT. It codes for CASSERWGLTDTQYF.

There are many counts of this clonotype. This sequence joins TRBV28 and TRBJ1-2; the match to TRBD1 covers 7 bases. CDR1 is MDHEN and CDR2 is SYDVKM in the germline V gene. The V segment lost 3 bases and the J segment 5 bases; nucleotides outside the gene matches: 18. The CDR3 extends over 18 amino acids. CDR3 coding DNA: TGTGCCAGCAGTTTTGGCCGGCGAGAGGGGGCGAACTGGTATGGCTACACCTTC. Translated, it gives CASSFGRREGANWYGYTF.

This clonotype was seen ten or more times. The V gene is TRBV3-1, the J gene TRBJ2-3, with 8 nucleotides matching TRBD1. The J segment lost 1 base and the V segment lost 1 base, leaving 10 bases of the junction unmatched. Germline V gives CDR1 LGHDT, CDR2 YNNKEL (reference sequence). This CDR3 is 18 amino acids long. For the CDR3, the DNA is TGTGCCAGCAGCCAAGGGCAGGGGGCGCGTTCTGGCACAGATACGCAGTATTTT. Protein product: CASSQGQGARSGTDTQYF.